The subject of this entry is one T cell receptor beta chain. No antigen is known for it. PCR employed 60 Vbeta and 13 Jbeta primers. TCRdb keeps only in-frame clones here, not all; method: immunoSEQ multiplex PCR. The sample lists under 200,000 clones, roughly 80% occurring once. The entry originates in a study of cytomegalovirus exposure and HLA in healthy donors. Points from the study as a whole: Later analysis associated a missense DCLRE1C variant with TCR beta V- and J-gene trimming. Later analysis placed DRB1 highest and HLA-C lowest in TCR association rates, which differed by HLA locus.

Germline CDR1 is SEHNR and CDR2 is FQNEAQ (reference sequence). The CDR3 length is 15 residues. Germline trimming cut 5 bases from V and 4 bases from J; bases unmatched to any gene: 4. The chain employs TRBV7-9 and TRBJ2-1; the match to TRBD2 covers 11 bases. The receptor's source is a man in his forties or fifties in good health and CMV-seronegative. Material for sequencing was PBMCs. The CDR3 coding sequence is TGTGCCAGCAGCCTCCGGACTAGCGGGTACAATGAGCAGTTCTTC. It encodes CASSLRTSGYNEQFF. Based on the CDR3 plus reference TRBV7-9 and TRBJ2-1, the full variable domain is DTGVSQNPRHKITKRGQNVTFRCDPISEHNRLYWYRQTLGQGPEFLTYFQNEAQLEKSRLLSDRFSAERPKGSFSTLEIQRTEQGDSAMYLCASSLRTSGYNEQFFGPGTRLTVL.